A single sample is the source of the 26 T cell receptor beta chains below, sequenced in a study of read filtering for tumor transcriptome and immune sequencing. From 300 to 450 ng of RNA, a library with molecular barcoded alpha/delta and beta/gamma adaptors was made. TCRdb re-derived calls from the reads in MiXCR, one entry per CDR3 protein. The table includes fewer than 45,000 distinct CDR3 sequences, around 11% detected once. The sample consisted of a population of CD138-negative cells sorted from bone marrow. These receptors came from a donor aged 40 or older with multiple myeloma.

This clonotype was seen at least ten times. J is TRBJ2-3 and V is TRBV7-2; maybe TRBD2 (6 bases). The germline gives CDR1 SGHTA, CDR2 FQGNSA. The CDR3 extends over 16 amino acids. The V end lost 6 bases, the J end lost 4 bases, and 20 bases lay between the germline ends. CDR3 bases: TGTGCCAGCAGAAACCGGGGAGGATTCAACCCAGATACGCAGTATTTT. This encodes CASRNRGGFNPDTQYF.

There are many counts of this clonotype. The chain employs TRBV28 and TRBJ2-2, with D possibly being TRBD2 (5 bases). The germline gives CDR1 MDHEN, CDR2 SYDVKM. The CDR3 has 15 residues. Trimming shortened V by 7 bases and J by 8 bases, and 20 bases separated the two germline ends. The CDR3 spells CASTSSGDRAGELFF. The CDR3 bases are TGTGCCAGCACCTCCTCCGGGGATCGTGCGGGGGAGCTGTTTTTT.

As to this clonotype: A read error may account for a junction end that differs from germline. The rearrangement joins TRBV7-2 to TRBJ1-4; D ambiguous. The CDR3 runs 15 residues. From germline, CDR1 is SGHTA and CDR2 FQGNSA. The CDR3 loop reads CASSLRRATNEKLFF. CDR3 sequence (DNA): TGTGCCAGCAGCTTGAGGAGAGCAACTAATGAAAAATTGTTCTTT.

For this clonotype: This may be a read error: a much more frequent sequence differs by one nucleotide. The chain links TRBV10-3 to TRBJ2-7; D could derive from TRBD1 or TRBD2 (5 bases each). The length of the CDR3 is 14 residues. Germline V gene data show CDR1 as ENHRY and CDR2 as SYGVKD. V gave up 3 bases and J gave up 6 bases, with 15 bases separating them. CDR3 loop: CAISDGDPVLEQYF. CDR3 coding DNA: TGTGCCATCAGTGATGGGGACCCAGTGCTCGAGCAGTACTTC.

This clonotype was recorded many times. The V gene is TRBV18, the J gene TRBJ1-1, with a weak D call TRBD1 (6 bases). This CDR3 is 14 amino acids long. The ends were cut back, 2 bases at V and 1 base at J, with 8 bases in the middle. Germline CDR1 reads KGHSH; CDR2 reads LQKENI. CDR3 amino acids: CASSPRTENTEAFF. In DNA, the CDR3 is TGTGCCAGCTCACCAAGGACAGAGAACACTGAAGCTTTCTTT.

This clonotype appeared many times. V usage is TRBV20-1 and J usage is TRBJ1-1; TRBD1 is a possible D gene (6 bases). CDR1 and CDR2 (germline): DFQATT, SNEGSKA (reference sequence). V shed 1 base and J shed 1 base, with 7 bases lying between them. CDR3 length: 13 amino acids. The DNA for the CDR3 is TGCAGTGCTAGAGTGGACAGGAACACTGAAGCTTTCTTT. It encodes CSARVDRNTEAFF.

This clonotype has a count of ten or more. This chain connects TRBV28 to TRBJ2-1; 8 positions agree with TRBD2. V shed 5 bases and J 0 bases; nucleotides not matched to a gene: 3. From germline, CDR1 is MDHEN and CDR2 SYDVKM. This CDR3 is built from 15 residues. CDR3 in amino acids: CASSGSGISYNEQFF. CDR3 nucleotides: TGTGCCAGCAGTGGTAGCGGGATCTCCTACAATGAGCAGTTCTTC.

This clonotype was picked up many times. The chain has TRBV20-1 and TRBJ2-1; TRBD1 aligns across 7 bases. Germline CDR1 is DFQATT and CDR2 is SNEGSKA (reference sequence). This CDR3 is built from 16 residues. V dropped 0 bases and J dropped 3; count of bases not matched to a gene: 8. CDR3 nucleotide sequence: TGCAGTGCTAGAGACTCAACGGGACAGAACTACAATGAGCAGTTCTTC. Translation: CSARDSTGQNYNEQFF.

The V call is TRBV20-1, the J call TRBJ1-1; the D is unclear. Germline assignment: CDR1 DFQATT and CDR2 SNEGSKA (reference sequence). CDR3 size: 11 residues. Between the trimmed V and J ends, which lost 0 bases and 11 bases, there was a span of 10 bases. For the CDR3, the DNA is TGCAGTGCTAGAGAGGAGGAGGGCGCTTTCTTT. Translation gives CSAREEEGAFF.

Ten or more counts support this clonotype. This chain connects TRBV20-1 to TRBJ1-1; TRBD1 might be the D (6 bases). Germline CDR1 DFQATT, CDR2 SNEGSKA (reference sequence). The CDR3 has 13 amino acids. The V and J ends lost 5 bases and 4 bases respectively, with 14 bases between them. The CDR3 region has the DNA TGCAGTGCTTTATCGACAGGCTTCACTGAAGCTTTCTTT. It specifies CSALSTGFTEAFF.

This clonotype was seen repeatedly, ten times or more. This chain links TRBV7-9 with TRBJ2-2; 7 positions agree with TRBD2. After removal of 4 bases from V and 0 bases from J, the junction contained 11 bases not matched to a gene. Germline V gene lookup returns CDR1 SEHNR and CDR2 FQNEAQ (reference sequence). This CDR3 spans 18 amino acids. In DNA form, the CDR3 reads TGTGCCAGCAGCTCCCGAGGAGGAGCGGGGACGAACACCGGGGAGCTGTTTTTT. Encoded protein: CASSSRGGAGTNTGELFF.

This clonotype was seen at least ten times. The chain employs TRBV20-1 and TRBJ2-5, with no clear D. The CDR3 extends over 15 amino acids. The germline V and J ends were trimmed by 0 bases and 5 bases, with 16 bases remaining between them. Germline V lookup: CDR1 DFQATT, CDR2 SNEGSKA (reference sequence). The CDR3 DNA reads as TGCAGTGCTAGAGATCAAAATGGGCCTCTTGAGACCCAGTACTTC. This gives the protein CSARDQNGPLETQYF.

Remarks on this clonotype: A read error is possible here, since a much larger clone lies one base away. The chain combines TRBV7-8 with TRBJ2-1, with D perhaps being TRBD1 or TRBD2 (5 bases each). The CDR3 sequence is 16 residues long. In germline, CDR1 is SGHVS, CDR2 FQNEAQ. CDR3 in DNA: TGTGCCGGCAGTTACAACCGGGACGCCGCCGTCGGAGAGCAGTTCTTC. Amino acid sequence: CAGSYNRDAAVGEQFF.

CDR3 DNA sequence: TGTGCCAGCTCACCGGGCAGAACGAACACCGGGGAGCTGTTTTTT. This codes for CASSPGRTNTGELFF. This chain uses TRBV18 with TRBJ2-2; D uncertain. The CDR3 loop spans 15 amino acids. Germline loops: CDR1 KGHSH, CDR2 LQKENI. Trimming stripped 3 bases from V and 0 bases from J, with 8 bases between.

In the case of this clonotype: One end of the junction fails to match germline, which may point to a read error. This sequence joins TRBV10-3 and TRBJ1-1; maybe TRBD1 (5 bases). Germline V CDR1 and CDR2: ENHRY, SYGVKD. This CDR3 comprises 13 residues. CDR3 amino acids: CAISGSEGTGAFF. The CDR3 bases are TGTGCCATCAGTGGGTCGGAGGGGACTGGAGCTTTCTTT.

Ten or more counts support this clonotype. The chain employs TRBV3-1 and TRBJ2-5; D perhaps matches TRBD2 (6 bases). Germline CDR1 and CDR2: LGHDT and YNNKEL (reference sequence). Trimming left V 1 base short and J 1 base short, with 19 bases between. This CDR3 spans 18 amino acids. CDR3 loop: CASSQVLFTRRGQETQYF. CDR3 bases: TGTGCCAGCAGCCAAGTCCTTTTCACCCGGCGGGGCCAAGAGACCCAGTACTTC.

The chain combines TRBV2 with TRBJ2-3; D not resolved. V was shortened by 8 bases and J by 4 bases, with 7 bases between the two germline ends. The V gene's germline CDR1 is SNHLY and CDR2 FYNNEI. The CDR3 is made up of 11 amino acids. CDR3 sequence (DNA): TGTGCCAGCGCCCCGGCAGATACGCAGTATTTT. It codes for CASAPADTQYF. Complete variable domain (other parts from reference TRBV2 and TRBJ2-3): EPEVTQTPSHQVTQMGQEVILRCVPISNHLYFYWYRQILGQKVEFLVSFYNNEISEKSEIFDDQFSVERPDGSNFTLKIRSTKLEDSAMYFCASAPADTQYFGPGTRLTVL.

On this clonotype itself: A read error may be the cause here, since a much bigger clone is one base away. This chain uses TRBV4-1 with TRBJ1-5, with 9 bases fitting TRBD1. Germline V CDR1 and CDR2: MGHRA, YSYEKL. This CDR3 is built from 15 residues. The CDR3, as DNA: TGCGCCAGCAGCTGGGGGACAGGGCATGATCAGTCCCAGCATTTT. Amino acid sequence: CASSWGTGHDQSQHF.

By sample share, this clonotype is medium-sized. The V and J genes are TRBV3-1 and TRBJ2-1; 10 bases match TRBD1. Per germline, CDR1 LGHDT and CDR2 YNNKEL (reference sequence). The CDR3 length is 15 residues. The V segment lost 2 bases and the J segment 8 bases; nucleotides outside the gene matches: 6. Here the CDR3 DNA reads TGTGCCAGCAGCCAACCGGGACAGGGGATGTATGAGCAGTTCTTC. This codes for CASSQPGQGMYEQFF.

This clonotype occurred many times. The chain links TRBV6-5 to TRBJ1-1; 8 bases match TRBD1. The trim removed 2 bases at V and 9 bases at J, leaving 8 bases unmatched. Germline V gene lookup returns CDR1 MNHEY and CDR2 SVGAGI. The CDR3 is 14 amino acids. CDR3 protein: CASSYRAQGAQAFF. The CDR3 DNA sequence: TGTGCCAGCAGTTACCGCGCCCAGGGGGCCCAAGCTTTCTTT.

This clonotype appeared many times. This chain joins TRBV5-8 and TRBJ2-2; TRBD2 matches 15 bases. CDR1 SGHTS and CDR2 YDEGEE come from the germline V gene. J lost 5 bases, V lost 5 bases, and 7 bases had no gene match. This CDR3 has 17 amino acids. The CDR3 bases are TGTGCCAGCAGTCCCGCCGGGACTAGCGGGGGGACCGGGGAGCTGTTTTTT. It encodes CASSPAGTSGGTGELFF.

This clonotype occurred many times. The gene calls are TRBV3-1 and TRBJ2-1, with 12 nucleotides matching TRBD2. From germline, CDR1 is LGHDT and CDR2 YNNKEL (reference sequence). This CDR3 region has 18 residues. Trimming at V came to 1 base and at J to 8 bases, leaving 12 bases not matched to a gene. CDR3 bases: TGTGCCAGCAGCCAAGCGGCCGAGCTAGCGGGGGGGCGTTATGAGCAGTTCTTC. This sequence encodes CASSQAAELAGGRYEQFF.

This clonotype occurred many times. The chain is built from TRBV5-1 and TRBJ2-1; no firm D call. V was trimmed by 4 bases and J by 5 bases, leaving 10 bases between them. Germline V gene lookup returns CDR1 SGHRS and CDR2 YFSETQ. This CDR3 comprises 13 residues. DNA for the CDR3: TGCGCCAGCAGCATACAGAAAGACAATGAGCAGTTCTTC. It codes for CASSIQKDNEQFF.

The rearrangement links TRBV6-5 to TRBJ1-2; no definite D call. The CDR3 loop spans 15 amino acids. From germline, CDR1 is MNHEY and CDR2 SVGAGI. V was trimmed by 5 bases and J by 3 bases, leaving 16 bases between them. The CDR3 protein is CASSPRPPEDYGYTF. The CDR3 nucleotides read TGTGCCAGCAGTCCGCGGCCCCCAGAGGACTATGGCTACACCTTC.

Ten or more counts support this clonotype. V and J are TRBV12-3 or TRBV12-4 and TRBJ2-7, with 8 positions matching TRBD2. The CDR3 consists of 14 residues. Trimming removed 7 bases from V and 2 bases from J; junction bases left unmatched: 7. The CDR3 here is CASTRTSRTYEQYF. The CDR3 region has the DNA TGTGCCAGCACCCGGACTAGCAGAACCTACGAGCAGTACTTC.

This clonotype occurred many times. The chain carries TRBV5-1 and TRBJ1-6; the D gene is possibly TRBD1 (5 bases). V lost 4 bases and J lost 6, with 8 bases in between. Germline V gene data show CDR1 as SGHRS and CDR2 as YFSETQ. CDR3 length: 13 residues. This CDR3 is CASSTGGNSPLHF. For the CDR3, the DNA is TGCGCCAGCAGCACTGGGGGTAATTCACCCCTCCACTTT.